One and the same sample provided the 3 T cell receptor beta chains below, sequenced in a study of blood T cell repertoires in COVID-19. Libraries were prepared by immunoSEQ multiplex PCR; TCRdb keeps only in-frame clonotypes and omits some of them. This table has 71,000 or so clones, roughly four fifths appearing once. Sequencing used peripheral blood. These TCRs come from a man in his 70s with acute or convalescent COVID-19.

The chain employs TRBV29-1 and TRBJ2-2, with 7 nucleotides matching TRBD2. The CDR3 runs 14 residues. The J segment lost 1 base and the V segment lost 4 bases, leaving 3 bases of the junction unmatched. The germline V gene encodes CDR1 SQVTM and CDR2 ANQGSEA. In DNA, the CDR3 is TGCAGCGTTGCGGGACTATTGAACACCGGGGAGCTGTTTTTT. It is translated as CSVAGLLNTGELFF.

This rearrangement joins TRBV5-1 to TRBJ2-5, with D maybe TRBD1 (6 bases). Trimming took off 4 bases at V and 3 bases at J, with 16 bases between the two ends. Germline V gene lookup returns CDR1 SGHRS and CDR2 YFSETQ. CDR3 length: 15 residues. CDR3 region: CASSAWDMSEETQYF. The CDR3 bases are TGCGCCAGCAGCGCGTGGGACATGTCAGAAGAGACCCAGTACTTC.

The chain links TRBV6-4 to TRBJ2-1; 12 positions match TRBD2. The V and J ends lost 4 bases and 6 bases, in that order; junction bases with no gene match: 4. Germline CDR1 MRHNA, CDR2 SNTAGT. The CDR3 loop spans 15 amino acids. The chain's CDR3 is CASSAQLAGGNEQFF. The DNA for the CDR3 is TGTGCCAGCAGTGCTCAACTAGCGGGAGGCAATGAGCAGTTCTTC.